A single sample gave rise to the 7 T cell receptor beta chains below, sequenced in a study of PD-L1 blockade in urothelial cancer. Produced via immunoSEQ multiplex PCR; TCRdb's table is partial and in-frame only. The repertoire holds 75,000 to 100,000 clones, with around 78% as singletons. Time point of the sample: peripheral blood 6 weeks after treatment start. Material: PBMCs, obtained around atezolizumab (anti-PD-L1) treatment. Every receptor here comes from a man aged 70 or older with urothelial cancer.

This clone was counted between two and nine times. The rearrangement links TRBV7-9 to TRBJ2-5; 9 bases line up with TRBD2. The CDR3 length is 18 residues. The V segment lost 1 base and the J segment 1 base; nucleotides outside the gene matches: 10. Looked up from germline, CDR1 is SEHNR and CDR2 is FQNEAQ (reference sequence). DNA for the CDR3: TGTGCCAGCAGCTTAGATCTAGCGGGAAGGTCAGTCCAAGAGACCCAGTACTTC. The encoded protein is CASSLDLAGRSVQETQYF.

The CDR3 region is CASSDLSGLGELFF. The CDR3 DNA follows: TGTGCCAGCAGCGATTTAAGCGGACTCGGGGAGCTGTTTTTT. The chain links TRBV9 to TRBJ2-2, with D tentatively TRBD2 (5 bases). The germline CDR1 and CDR2 sequences are SGDLS and YYNGEE. V dropped 3 bases and J dropped 7 bases, with 13 bases sitting between them. The CDR3 extends over 14 amino acids.

Of note for this clone: Different DNA sequences within this sample yield the same CDR3. This chain joins TRBV11-1 and TRBJ1-4; TRBD1 might be the D (5 bases). The CDR3 is 14 residues long. Germline CDR1 SGHAT, CDR2 FQDESV (reference sequence). V was clipped by 5 bases and J by 8 bases, with 15 bases between them. CDR3 residues: CASSPAGLIEKLFF. In DNA, the CDR3 is TGTGCCAGCAGCCCAGCAGGGTTAATAGAAAAACTGTTTTTT.

This chain uses TRBV18 with TRBJ2-7; 8 bases are shared with TRBD1. Germline V gives CDR1 KGHSH, CDR2 LQKENI. The V segment lost 6 bases and the J segment 7 bases; nucleotides outside the gene matches: 11. The CDR3 loop spans 14 amino acids. In nucleotides, the CDR3 is TGTGCCAGCTCGGCCGGACAGGGTTTTGGGGAGCAGTACTTC. This encodes CASSAGQGFGEQYF. Looking up the rest from reference TRBV18 and TRBJ2-7 gives the full variable domain: NAGVMQNPRHLVRRRGQEARLRCSPMKGHSHVYWYRQLPEEGLKFMVYLQKENIIDESGMPKERFSAEFPKEGPSILRIQQVVRGDSAAYFCASSAGQGFGEQYFGPGTRLTVT.

As to this clone: One end of the junction does not line up with germline, which may come from a read error. This sequence joins TRBV5-1 and TRBJ2-7; a possible D gene is TRBD1 (6 bases). Per germline, CDR1 SGHRS and CDR2 YFSETQ. The CDR3 covers 13 residues. In nucleotides, the CDR3 is TGCGCCAGCACCTTGCAGACAGGTTCCGAGCAGTACTTC. Its protein product is CASTLQTGSEQYF.

V and J are TRBV19 and TRBJ2-1; 10 positions match TRBD2. Losses at the gene ends were 3 bases for V and 5 bases for J; bases not matched to a gene: 13. This CDR3 spans 18 amino acids. The germline CDR1 and CDR2 sequences are LNHDA and SQIVND (reference sequence). CDR3 loop: CASSISRRASGSDNEQFF. The CDR3 coding sequence is TGTGCCAGTAGTATCTCTCGGAGGGCTAGCGGGAGTGACAATGAGCAGTTCTTC.

This chain connects TRBV9 to TRBJ2-1; D might be TRBD2 (6 bases). This CDR3 region has 12 residues. Trimming stripped 3 bases from V and 7 bases from J, with 8 bases between. The germline V gene has CDR1 SGDLS and CDR2 YYNGEE. DNA of the CDR3: TGTGCCAGCAGCGCTGGAGGGAATGAGCAGTTCTTC. Residues: CASSAGGNEQFF.